This T cell receptor beta chain was sequenced in a study of blood T cell repertoires in COVID-19. Overall study context: Some COVID-19 samples were acute and others convalescent; all came from the United States, Italy and Spain. T cells, B-cell-depleted T cells, or PBMCs provided the cDNA or gDNA that served as material.

This clone has just one count. Trimming removed 1 base from V and 5 bases from J, with 12 bases in between. In germline, CDR1 is SGHRS, CDR2 YFSETQ. This CDR3 is built from 14 residues. TCRdb's table, derived via immunoSEQ multiplex PCR, lists solely in-frame clones and lacks some. The sample lists 400,000 to 550,000 clones; around 89% were seen once. The sequence was collected from a woman in her thirties with acute or convalescent COVID-19. This chain links TRBV5-1 with TRBJ2-5, with a possible D match to TRBD1 (5 bases). Sequenced sample: peripheral blood. The CDR3 spells CASSLQGPGETQYF. The CDR3 DNA reads as TGCGCCAGCAGCTTGCAGGGCCCGGGCGAGACCCAGTACTTC.